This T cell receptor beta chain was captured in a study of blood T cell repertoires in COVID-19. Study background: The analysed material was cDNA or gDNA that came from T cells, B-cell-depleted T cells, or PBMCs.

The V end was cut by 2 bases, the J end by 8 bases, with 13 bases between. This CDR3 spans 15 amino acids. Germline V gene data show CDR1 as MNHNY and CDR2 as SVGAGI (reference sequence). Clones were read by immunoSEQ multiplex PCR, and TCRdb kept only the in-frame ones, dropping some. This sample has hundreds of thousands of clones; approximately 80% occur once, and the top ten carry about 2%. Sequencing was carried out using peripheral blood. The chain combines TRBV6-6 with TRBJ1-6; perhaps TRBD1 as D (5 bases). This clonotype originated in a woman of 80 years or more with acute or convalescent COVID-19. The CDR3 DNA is TGTGCCAGCAGTTACATTTCAGGGAAGGATTCACCCCTCCACTTT. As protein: CASSYISGKDSPLHF.